This T cell receptor (beta chain) comes out of a study of T cells after yellow fever vaccination. In this sample, this clonotype turned up a few times. The antigen remains unidentified. One entry per CDR3 protein results from TCRdb running MiXCR on the 5' RACE reads. The table includes around 120,000 distinct CDR3 sequences, roughly 7.9% detected once. Whole-study findings and limits: The secondary response peaked faster, at day 5 versus 15, but was weaker. Once the booster was given, most primary-vaccination clones reappeared, at about 96% for CD4 and more than 85% for CD8. Few clonotypes appeared in both CD4 and CD8 compartments.

The germline V gene has CDR1 LGHNA and CDR2 YNFKEQ. The V gene lost 1 base and the J gene lost 4 bases, with 13 bases spanning the gap. The CDR3 is made up of 15 amino acids. The specimen comprised CD4+ T cells sorted from PBMCs, sampled about 49 days after the first yellow fever vaccination. The clonotype was recovered from a man aged 18 to 30 who received the YFV17D yellow fever vaccine. V gene TRBV4-2 combines with J gene TRBJ1-2; D possibly corresponds to TRBD1 (6 bases). The CDR3 DNA sequence: TGTGCCAGCAGCCAAGTTGTAGGGGGTAGCTATGGCTACACCTTC. This encodes CASSQVVGGSYGYTF.